This T cell receptor beta chain was captured by sequencing in a study of blood T cell repertoires in COVID-19. Across the study: From T cells, B-cell-depleted T cells, or PBMCs came the material, which was cDNA or gDNA.

V dropped 2 bases and J dropped 0 bases, with 11 bases sitting between them. CDR1 and CDR2 (germline): MNHNY, SVGAGI (reference sequence). This CDR3 contains 15 residues. Original processing notes: Amplification of reference gene primers provided the estimated nucleated cell counts. Some clones are missing from TCRdb's copy, which holds only in-frame ones; the method was immunoSEQ multiplex PCR. V and J calls and clone size are given by that table; D and trimming were obtained from the DNA. This sample yields 250,000 to 400,000 clones, of which approximately 88% are seen a single time; 1.5% to 2% belongs to the top ten. Enrolled during active infection, Seattle patients were then followed longitudinally.

Sequencing was carried out using peripheral blood. This TCR was recovered from a young woman with COVID-19, enrolled during active disease. This chain uses TRBV6-6 with TRBJ2-7; TRBD1 might be the D (5 bases). The CDR3: CASSYQGPRSYEQYF. The CDR3 DNA reads as TGTGCCAGCAGTTACCAGGGCCCGCGCTCCTACGAGCAGTACTTC.